This entry lists 10 T cell receptor beta chains sequenced from one sample in a study of blood T cell repertoires in COVID-19. The assay was immunoSEQ multiplex PCR, and TCRdb's table has in-frame clones only and misses some. The sample includes a few hundred thousand clones, about 85% of them seen just once. Sequencing used peripheral blood. The receptors shown here come from a young man with active or convalescent COVID-19.

The CDR3 region is CASSLRGAEGHSYNEQFF. As DNA, the CDR3 is TGCGCCAGCAGCTTGCGGGGGGCGGAGGGGCACTCCTACAATGAGCAGTTCTTC. V usage is TRBV5-1 and J usage is TRBJ2-1; a possible D gene is TRBD2 (7 bases). CDR3 length equals 18 residues. Trimming took 1 base from V and 0 from J, leaving 17 bases between them. CDR1 and CDR2 from the germline V gene are SGHRS and YFSETQ.

This clone was picked up one time. The chain couples TRBV5-1 to TRBJ1-2; tentatively, D is TRBD1 (6 bases). Trimming pared 0 bases from V and 8 bases from J, leaving 14 bases between. The CDR3 is 14 amino acids. Germline V gene sequence: CDR1 SGHRS, CDR2 YFSETQ. CDR3 coding DNA: TGCGCCAGCAGCTTGGCGGGGGGCAAGGAAGGCTACACCTTC. It translates to CASSLAGGKEGYTF.

The V and J genes are TRBV10-1 and TRBJ1-6, with 7 bases identical to TRBD1. CDR1 WNHNN and CDR2 SYGVQD come from the germline V gene (reference sequence). The CDR3 has 14 residues. V lost 10 bases to trimming and J lost 7 bases; unmatched junction nucleotides: 10. As DNA, the CDR3 is TGCGCCAACCCCCGACAGGGTCGAAATTCACCCCTCCACTTT. Translated, it gives CANPRQGRNSPLHF.

The chain has TRBV10-1 and TRBJ2-1; no firm D call. This CDR3 has 11 residues. V was cut by 8 bases and J by 3 bases, with 5 bases left in between. Germline V gives CDR1 WNHNN, CDR2 SYGVQD (reference sequence). DNA for the CDR3: TGCGCCAGCGGTAGCTACAATGAGCAGTTCTTC. It specifies CASGSYNEQFF.

The chain employs TRBV5-4 and TRBJ2-5; 7 bases match TRBD2. This CDR3 contains 16 residues. CDR1 and CDR2 from the germline V gene are SGHNT and YYREEE (reference sequence). J lost 7 bases, V lost 4 bases, and 16 bases had no gene match. This CDR3 is CASSKSGEGFQRTQYF. CDR3 in DNA: TGTGCCAGCAGCAAAAGCGGGGAGGGTTTCCAGAGGACCCAGTACTTC.

This chain joins TRBV6-5 and TRBJ1-5; D gene uncertain. Germline CDR1 reads MNHEY; CDR2 reads SVGAGI. V was cut by 5 bases and J by 4 bases, with 15 bases left in between. CDR3 length: 15 amino acids. The chain's CDR3 is CASSPRRGSNQPQHF. The CDR3, as DNA: TGTGCCAGCAGTCCAAGACGGGGAAGTAATCAGCCCCAGCATTTT.

The chain couples TRBV19 to TRBJ2-7, with TRBD2 as a possible D gene (6 bases). Trimming pared 3 bases from V and 0 bases from J, leaving 9 bases between. The CDR3 runs 14 residues. CDR1 LNHDA and CDR2 SQIVND come from the germline V gene (reference sequence). The CDR3 DNA reads TGTGCCAGTAGTATGGGGGACTCCTCCTACGAGCAGTACTTC. Translation gives CASSMGDSSYEQYF.

The V gene is TRBV2, the J gene TRBJ2-2, with D uncertain. Germline CDR1 is SNHLY and CDR2 is FYNNEI. The CDR3 contains 13 residues. The V and J ends lost 4 bases and 6 bases respectively, with 9 bases between them. The CDR3 DNA reads TGTGCCAGCAGTGTGGAGACGGCCGGGGAGCTGTTTTTT. Amino acid sequence: CASSVETAGELFF.

This chain links TRBV27 with TRBJ2-7; perhaps TRBD2 as D (5 bases). The CDR3 consists of 12 residues. With 5 bases removed from V and 4 bases from J, the gap between germline ends came to 9 bases. In germline, CDR1 is MNHEY, CDR2 SMNVEV (reference sequence). The CDR3: CASSREGYEQYF. The CDR3 DNA follows: TGTGCCAGCAGTCGGGAAGGATACGAGCAGTACTTC.

The CDR3 here is CASSHQGAGANVLTF. CDR3 DNA sequence: TGCGCCAGCAGCCATCAGGGGGCTGGGGCCAACGTCCTGACTTTC. V is TRBV4-1 and J is TRBJ2-6, with 7 bases fitting TRBD1. Looked up from germline, CDR1 is MGHRA and CDR2 is YSYEKL. This CDR3 is built from 15 residues. J gave up 2 bases and V 3 bases, and 1 base lay outside the gene matches.